This T cell receptor beta chain was recorded in a study of blood T cells in healthy people across ages. General study findings and limits: While age rose, TCR beta diversity per million T cells dropped in a roughly linear way.

Sample-barcoded 5' priming and a J-beta primer mix drove a second PCR of 7 to 11 cycles. Each cDNA molecule was tagged by a template-switch adaptor with 12 random nucleotides. MiXCR was run by TCRdb on the 5' RACE reads, yielding one entry per CDR3 protein. The sample has 1.5 million or so distinct CDR3 sequences, 35% to 45% seen once. About this clonotype: The antigen is unknown.

This CDR3 has 13 residues. V lost 4 bases to trimming and J lost 10 bases, with 11 bases between them. CDR1 and CDR2 from the germline V gene are MNHEY and SVGAGI. The sample comprised blood. This TCR was recovered from a young woman in good health. V is TRBV6-5 and J is TRBJ1-6, with a weak D call TRBD1 (5 bases). The CDR3 DNA reads TGTGCCAGCAGTTTCGACAGTGGCTCACCCCTCCACTTT. Amino acids: CASSFDSGSPLHF.